This TCR beta chain originates from a study of T cells in Graves' hyperthyroidism and ophthalmopathy. Template material for amplifying TCR beta CDR3 regions consisted of RNA transcripts. First-round RT-PCR of the TCR CDR3 relied on the HTBI primer set. MiXCR, applied by TCRdb to the multiplex PCR reads, yields one record per CDR3 protein. This sample has about 600,000 distinct CDR3 sequences; about a sixth occur once, and the top ten carry 2.5% to 4%. CDR1 is DFQATT and CDR2 is SNEGSKA in the germline V gene (reference sequence). The CDR3 totals 14 residues. Losses at the gene ends were 3 bases for V and 5 bases for J; bases not matched to a gene: 2. This clonotype was detected ten times or more. Its target is unknown. Broader study findings: Most thyroid-expanded clonotypes above 0.001 were also found in blood. The model's output predicted ophthalmopathy at a median of about 6.5 months prior to onset.

Sequences were obtained from blood. The receptor was isolated from a woman aged 40 to 55 with Graves' ophthalmopathy. The chain carries TRBV20-1 and TRBJ2-3, with 13 bases matching TRBD2. In DNA, the CDR3 is TGCAGTGCTAGGACTAGCGGGAGGCGAGATACGCAGTATTTT. Protein sequence: CSARTSGRRDTQYF.